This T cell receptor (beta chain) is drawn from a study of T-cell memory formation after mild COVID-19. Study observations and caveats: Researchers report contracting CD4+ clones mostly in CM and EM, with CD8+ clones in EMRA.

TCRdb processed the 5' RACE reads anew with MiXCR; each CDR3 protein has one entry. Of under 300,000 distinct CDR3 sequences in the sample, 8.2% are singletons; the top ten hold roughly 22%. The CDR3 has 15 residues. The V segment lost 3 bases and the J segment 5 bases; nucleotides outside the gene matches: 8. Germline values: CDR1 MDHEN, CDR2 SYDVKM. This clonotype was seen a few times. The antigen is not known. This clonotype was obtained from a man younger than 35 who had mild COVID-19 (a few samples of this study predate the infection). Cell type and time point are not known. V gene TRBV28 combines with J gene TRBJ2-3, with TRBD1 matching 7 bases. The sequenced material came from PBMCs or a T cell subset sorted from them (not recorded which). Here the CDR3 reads CASSFVEQGKDTQYF. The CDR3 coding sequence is TGTGCCAGCAGTTTCGTGGAACAGGGGAAAGATACGCAGTATTTT.